This T cell receptor beta chain was obtained from a study of blood T cells in healthy people across ages. Study outcomes and limitations: Older individuals had lower TCR beta diversity per million T cells (the decline was roughly linear).

Then a second PCR, running roughly 6 to 12 cycles, was carried out with a sample-barcoded 5' primer and a J-beta primer mix. TCRdb re-called the 5' RACE reads with MiXCR, one entry per CDR3 protein. Of 850,000 to 1,000,000 distinct CDR3 sequences listed, about 51% were seen once; the top ten hold 20% to 25%. Comments on this clonotype: No antigen is known for it.

This CDR3 spans 13 amino acids. CDR1 LNHNV and CDR2 YYDKDF come from the germline V gene (reference sequence). The V end lost 8 bases, the J end lost 3 bases, and 14 bases lay between the germline ends. The chain employs TRBV15 and TRBJ2-7; D is unclear. Sequencing input: blood. This receptor was obtained from a woman aged 60 to 75 in good health. CDR3 protein: CATGTAEHYEQYF. CDR3 nucleotides: TGTGCCACCGGTACAGCTGAACACTACGAGCAGTACTTC.